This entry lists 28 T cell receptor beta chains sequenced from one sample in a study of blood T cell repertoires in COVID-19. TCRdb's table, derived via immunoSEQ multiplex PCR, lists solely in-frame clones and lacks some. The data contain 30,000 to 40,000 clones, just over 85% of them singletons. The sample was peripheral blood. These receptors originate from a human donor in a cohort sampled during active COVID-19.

The CDR3 nucleotides are TGTGCCAGCAGTTCAGGGGTCCACGAGCAGTACTTC. Its protein product is CASSSGVHEQYF. V usage is TRBV28 and J usage is TRBJ2-7; perhaps TRBD1 as D (6 bases). Trimming took off 4 bases at V and 5 bases at J, with 9 bases between the two ends. Looked up from germline, CDR1 is MDHEN and CDR2 is SYDVKM. The CDR3 totals 12 residues.

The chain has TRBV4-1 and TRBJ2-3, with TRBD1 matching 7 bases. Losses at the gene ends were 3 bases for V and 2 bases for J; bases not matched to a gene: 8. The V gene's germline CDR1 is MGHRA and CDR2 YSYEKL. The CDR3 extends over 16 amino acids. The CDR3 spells CASSQPDRDLTDTQYF. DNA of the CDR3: TGCGCCAGCAGCCAGCCCGACAGGGATCTCACAGATACGCAGTATTTT.

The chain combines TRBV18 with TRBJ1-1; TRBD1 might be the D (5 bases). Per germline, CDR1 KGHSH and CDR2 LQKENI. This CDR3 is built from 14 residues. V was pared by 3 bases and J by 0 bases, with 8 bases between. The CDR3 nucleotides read TGTGCCAGCTCACCTGCAGGGTTGAACACTGAAGCTTTCTTT. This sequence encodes CASSPAGLNTEAFF.

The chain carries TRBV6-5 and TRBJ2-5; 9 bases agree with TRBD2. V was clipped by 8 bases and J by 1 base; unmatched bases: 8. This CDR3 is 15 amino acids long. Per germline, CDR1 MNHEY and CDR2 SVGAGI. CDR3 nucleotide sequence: TGTGCCAGCCTACAACTAGCGGGTGGCCAAGAGACCCAGTACTTC. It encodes CASLQLAGGQETQYF.

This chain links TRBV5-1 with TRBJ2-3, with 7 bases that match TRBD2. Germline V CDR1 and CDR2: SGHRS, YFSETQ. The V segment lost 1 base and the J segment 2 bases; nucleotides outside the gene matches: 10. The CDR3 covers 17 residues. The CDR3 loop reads CASSLRGGSRNTDTQYF. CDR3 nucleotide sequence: TGCGCCAGCAGCTTGAGGGGCGGGAGTCGAAACACAGATACGCAGTATTTT.

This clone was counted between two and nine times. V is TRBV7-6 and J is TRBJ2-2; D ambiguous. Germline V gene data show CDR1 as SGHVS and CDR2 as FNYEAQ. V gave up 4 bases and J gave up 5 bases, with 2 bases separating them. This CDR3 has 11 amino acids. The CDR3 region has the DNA TGTGCCAGCAGCTCTACCGGGGAGCTGTTTTTT. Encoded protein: CASSSTGELFF.

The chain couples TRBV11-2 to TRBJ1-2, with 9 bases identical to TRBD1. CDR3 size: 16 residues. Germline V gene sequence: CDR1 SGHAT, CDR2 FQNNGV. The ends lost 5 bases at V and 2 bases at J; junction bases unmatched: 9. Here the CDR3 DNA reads TGTGCCAGCAGCCCGGACAGGGGCAGACTAAACTATGGCTACACCTTC. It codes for CASSPDRGRLNYGYTF.

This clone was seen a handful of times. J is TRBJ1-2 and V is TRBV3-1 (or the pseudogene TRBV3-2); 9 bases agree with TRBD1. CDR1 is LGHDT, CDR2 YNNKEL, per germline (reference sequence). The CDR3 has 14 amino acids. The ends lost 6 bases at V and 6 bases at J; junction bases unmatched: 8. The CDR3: CASRPGQGGDGYTF. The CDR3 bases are TGTGCCAGCAGGCCGGGACAGGGAGGAGATGGCTACACCTTC.

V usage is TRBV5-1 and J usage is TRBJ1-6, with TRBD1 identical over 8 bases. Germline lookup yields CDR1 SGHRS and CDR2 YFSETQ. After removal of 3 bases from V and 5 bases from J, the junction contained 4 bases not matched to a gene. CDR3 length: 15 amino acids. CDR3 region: CASSWGTGDNSPLHF. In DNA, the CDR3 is TGCGCCAGCAGCTGGGGGACAGGAGATAATTCACCCCTCCACTTT.

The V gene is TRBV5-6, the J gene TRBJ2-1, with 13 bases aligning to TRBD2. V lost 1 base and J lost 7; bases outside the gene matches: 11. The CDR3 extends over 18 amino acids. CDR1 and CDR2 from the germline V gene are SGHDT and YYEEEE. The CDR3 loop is CASSLRDSTSGRRNEQFF. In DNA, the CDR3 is TGTGCCAGCAGCTTGAGGGACTCGACTAGCGGGAGGAGGAATGAGCAGTTCTTC.

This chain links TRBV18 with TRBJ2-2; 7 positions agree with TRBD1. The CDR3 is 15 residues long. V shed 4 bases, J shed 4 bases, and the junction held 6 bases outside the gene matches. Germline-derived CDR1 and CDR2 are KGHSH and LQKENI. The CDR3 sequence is CASSLLNRGTGELFF. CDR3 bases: TGTGCCAGCTCACTTTTGAACAGGGGCACCGGGGAGCTGTTTTTT.

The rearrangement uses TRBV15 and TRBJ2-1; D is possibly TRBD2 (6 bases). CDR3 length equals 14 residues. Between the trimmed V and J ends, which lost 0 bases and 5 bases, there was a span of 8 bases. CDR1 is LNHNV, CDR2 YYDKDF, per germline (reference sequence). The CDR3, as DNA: TGTGCCACCAGCAGAGATCGGGGGAACAATGAGCAGTTCTTC. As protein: CATSRDRGNNEQFF.

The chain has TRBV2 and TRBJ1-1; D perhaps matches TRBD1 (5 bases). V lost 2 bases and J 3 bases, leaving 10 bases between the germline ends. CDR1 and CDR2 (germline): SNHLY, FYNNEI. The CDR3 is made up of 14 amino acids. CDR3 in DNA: TGTGCCAGCAGTGAATTCAGGGCGGACACTGAAGCTTTCTTT. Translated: CASSEFRADTEAFF. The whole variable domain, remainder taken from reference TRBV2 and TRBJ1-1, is EPEVTQTPSHQVTQMGQEVILRCVPISNHLYFYWYRQILGQKVEFLVSFYNNEISEKSEIFDDQFSVERPDGSNFTLKIRSTKLEDSAMYFCASSEFRADTEAFFGQGTRLTVV.

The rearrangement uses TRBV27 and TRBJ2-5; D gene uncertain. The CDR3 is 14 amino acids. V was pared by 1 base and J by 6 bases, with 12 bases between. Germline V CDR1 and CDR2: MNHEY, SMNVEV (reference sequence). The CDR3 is CASSLLWANQTQYF. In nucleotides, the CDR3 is TGTGCCAGCAGTTTATTGTGGGCAAATCAGACCCAGTACTTC.

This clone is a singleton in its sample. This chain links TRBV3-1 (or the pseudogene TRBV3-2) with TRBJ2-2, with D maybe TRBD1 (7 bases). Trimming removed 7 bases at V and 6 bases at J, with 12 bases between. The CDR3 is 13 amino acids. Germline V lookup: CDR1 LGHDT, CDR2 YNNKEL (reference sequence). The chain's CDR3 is CASTQGGSGELFF. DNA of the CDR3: TGTGCCAGCACCCAGGGGGGATCCGGGGAGCTGTTTTTT.

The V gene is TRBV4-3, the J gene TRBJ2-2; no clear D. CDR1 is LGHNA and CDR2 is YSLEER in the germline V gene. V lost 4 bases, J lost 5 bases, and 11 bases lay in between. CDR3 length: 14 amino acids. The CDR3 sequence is CASSPGYWTGELFF. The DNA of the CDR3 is TGCGCCAGCAGCCCGGGTTATTGGACCGGGGAGCTGTTTTTT.

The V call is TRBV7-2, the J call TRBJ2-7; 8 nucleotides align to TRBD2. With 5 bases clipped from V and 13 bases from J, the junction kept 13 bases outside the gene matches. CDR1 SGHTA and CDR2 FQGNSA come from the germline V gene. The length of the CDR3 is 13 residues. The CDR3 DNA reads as TGTGCCAGCAGCACCTTGAGGGCGGGAGGTATTTACTTC. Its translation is CASSTLRAGGIYF.

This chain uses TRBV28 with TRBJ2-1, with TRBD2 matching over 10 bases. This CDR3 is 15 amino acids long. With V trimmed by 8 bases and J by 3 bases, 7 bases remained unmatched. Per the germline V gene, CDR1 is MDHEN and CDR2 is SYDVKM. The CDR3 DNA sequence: TGTGCCAGCCTCTATAGCGGGAGGAACTACAATGAGCAGTTCTTC. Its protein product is CASLYSGRNYNEQFF.

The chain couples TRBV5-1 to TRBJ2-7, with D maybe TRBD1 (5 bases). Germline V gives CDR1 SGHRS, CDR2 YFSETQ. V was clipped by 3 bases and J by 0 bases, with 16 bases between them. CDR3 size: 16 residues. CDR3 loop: CASSSYPGRSSYEQYF. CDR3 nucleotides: TGCGCCAGCAGCTCCTACCCAGGGCGAAGCTCCTACGAGCAGTACTTC. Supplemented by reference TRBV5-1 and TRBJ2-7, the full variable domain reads KAGVTQTPRYLIKTRGQQVTLSCSPISGHRSVSWYQQTPGQGLQFLFEYFSETQRNKGNFPGRFSGRQFSNSRSEMNVSTLELGDSALYLCASSSYPGRSSYEQYFGPGTRLTVT.

Here the CDR3 reads CASWQFQETQYF. CDR3 DNA sequence: TGTGCCAGCTGGCAGTTTCAAGAGACCCAGTACTTC. This chain connects TRBV6-6 to TRBJ2-5; no clear D gene. The CDR3 length is 12 residues. From germline, CDR1 is MNHNY and CDR2 SVGAGI (reference sequence). V was clipped by 8 bases and J by 2 bases, with 9 bases between them.

Written as DNA, the CDR3 is TGTGCCAGCAGTGGGTCGGATCAGCCCCAGCATTTT. Translated: CASSGSDQPQHF. The chain recombines TRBV2 with TRBJ1-5, with D hard to call. The CDR3 contains 12 residues. The V end was cut by 4 bases, the J end by 5 bases, with 6 bases between. The V gene's germline CDR1 is SNHLY and CDR2 FYNNEI.

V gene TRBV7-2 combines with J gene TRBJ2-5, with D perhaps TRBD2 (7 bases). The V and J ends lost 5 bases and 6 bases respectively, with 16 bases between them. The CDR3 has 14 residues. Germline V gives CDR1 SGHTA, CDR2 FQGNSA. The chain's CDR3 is CASSVGGGRKTQYF. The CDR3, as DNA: TGTGCCAGCAGCGTTGGGGGGGGCCGGAAGACCCAGTACTTC.

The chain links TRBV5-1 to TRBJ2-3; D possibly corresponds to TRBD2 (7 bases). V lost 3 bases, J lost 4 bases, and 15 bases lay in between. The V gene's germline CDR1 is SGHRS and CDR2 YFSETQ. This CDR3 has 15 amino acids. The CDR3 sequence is CASSWGGGEADTQYF. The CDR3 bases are TGCGCCAGCAGCTGGGGGGGCGGTGAAGCAGATACGCAGTATTTT.

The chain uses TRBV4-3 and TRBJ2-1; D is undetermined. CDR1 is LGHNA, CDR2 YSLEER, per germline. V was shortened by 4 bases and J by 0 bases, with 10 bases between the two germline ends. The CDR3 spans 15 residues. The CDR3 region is CASSLQSPSYNEQFF. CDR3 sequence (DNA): TGCGCCAGCAGCCTCCAATCCCCCTCCTACAATGAGCAGTTCTTC.

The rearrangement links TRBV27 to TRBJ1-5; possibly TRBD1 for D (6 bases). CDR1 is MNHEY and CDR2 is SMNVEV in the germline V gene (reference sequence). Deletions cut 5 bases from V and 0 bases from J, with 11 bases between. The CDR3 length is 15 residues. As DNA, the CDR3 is TGTGCCAGCAGTGTTACAGGGTATAGCAATCAGCCCCAGCATTTT. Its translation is CASSVTGYSNQPQHF.

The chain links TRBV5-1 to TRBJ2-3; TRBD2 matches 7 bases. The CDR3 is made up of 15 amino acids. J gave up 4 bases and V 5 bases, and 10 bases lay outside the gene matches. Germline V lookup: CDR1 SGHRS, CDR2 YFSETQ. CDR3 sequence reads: CASRGGRAGADTQYF. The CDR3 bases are TGCGCCAGCAGAGGAGGGAGGGCGGGGGCAGATACGCAGTATTTT.

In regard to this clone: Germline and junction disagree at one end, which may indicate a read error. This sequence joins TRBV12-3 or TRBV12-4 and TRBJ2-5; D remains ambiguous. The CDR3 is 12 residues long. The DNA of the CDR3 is TGTGCCAGCAGTTTAAGAGTGGCAGGCTGGAACTTC. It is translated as CASSLRVAGWNF.

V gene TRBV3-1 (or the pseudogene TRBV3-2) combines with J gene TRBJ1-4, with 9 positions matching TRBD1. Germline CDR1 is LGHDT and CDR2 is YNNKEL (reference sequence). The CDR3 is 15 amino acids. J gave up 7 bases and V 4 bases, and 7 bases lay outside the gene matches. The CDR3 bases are TGTGCCAGCAGCCCTCGGACAGGGGTAATTGAAAAACTGTTTTTT. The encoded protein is CASSPRTGVIEKLFF.